This T cell receptor beta chain appears in the sequencing data of a study of read filtering for tumor transcriptome and immune sequencing. This clonotype showed up many times. With 4 bases removed from V and 2 bases from J, the gap between germline ends came to 10 bases. Germline CDR1 SGHKS, CDR2 YYEKEE (reference sequence). CDR3 length: 14 residues. Molecular barcoded adaptors covering alpha/delta and beta/gamma chains were used on roughly 400 ng RNA. One entry per CDR3 protein, called by TCRdb with MiXCR from the reads. The sample yields roughly 90,000 distinct CDR3 sequences, around an eighth seen once.

The rearrangement uses TRBV5-5 and TRBJ2-1, with D possibly TRBD2 on 6 matching bases. This receptor was identified in a donor aged 40 or older with multiple myeloma. The sample consisted of a population of CD138-negative cells sorted from bone marrow. In DNA, the CDR3 is TGTGCCAGCAGCCCCCCGGGAGCCTACAATGAGCAGTTCTTC. Its translation: CASSPPGAYNEQFF.